This TCR beta chain is drawn from a study of blood T cell repertoires in COVID-19. Study information: PBMCs, B-cell-depleted T cells, or T cells provided the cDNA or gDNA that made up the material.

The authors' processing: Researchers report that nucleated cell counts were estimated from reference gene primer amplification. Profiling relied on immunoSEQ multiplex PCR, and the TCRdb table lists in-frame clones only, not all of them. V and J calls and clone size are given by that table; D and trimming were obtained from the DNA. This sample has under 150,000 clones, with around 90% found just once. Per germline, CDR1 LNHDA and CDR2 SQIVND (reference sequence). The CDR3 runs to 10 residues. The ends were cut back, 11 bases at V and 8 bases at J, with 10 bases in the middle. This chain connects TRBV19 to TRBJ1-3; no firm D call. Material: peripheral blood. The sequence came from a man aged 50 to 59 with active COVID-19. The CDR3 coding sequence is TGTGCCTCTTCCGGGGACACCATATATTTT. Translating it yields CASSGDTIYF.